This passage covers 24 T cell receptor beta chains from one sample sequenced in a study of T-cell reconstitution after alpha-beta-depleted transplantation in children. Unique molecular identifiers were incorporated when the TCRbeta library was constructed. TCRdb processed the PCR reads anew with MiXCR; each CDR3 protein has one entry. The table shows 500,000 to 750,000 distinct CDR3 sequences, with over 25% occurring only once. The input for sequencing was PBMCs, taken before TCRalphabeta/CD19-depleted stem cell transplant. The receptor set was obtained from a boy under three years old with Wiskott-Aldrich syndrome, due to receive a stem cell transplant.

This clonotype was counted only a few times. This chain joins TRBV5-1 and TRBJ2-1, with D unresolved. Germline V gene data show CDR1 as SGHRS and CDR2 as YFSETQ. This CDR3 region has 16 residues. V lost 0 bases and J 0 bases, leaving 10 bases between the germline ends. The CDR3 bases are TGCGCCAGCAGCTTGGTTGCGATTATCTCCTACAATGAGCAGTTCTTC. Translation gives CASSLVAIISYNEQFF.

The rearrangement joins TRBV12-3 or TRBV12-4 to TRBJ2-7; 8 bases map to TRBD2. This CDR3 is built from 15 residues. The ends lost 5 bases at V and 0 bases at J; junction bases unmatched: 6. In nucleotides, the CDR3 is TGTGCCAGCAGTCTAAAAAGCGGGAGCTCCTACGAGCAGTACTTC. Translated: CASSLKSGSSYEQYF.

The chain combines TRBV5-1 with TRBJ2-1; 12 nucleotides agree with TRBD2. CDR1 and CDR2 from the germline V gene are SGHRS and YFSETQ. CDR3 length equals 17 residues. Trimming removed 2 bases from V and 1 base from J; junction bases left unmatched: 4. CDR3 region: CASSFLAGGGSYNEQFF. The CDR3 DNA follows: TGCGCCAGCAGCTTTCTAGCGGGAGGGGGATCCTACAATGAGCAGTTCTTC.

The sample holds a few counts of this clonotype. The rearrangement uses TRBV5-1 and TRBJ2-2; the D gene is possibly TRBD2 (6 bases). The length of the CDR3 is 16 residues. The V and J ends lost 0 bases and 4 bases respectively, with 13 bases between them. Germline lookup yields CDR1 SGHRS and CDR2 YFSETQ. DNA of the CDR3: TGCGCCAGCAGCTTGGACGGGGGAGGCCTCACCGGGGAGCTGTTTTTT. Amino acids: CASSLDGGGLTGELFF.

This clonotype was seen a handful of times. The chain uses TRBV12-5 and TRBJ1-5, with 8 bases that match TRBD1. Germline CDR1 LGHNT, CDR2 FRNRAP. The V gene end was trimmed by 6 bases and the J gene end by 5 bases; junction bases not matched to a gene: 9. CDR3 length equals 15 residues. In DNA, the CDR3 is TGTGCTAGTGGGTCGGGACAGGTGGGGGATCAGCCCCAGCATTTT. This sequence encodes CASGSGQVGDQPQHF.

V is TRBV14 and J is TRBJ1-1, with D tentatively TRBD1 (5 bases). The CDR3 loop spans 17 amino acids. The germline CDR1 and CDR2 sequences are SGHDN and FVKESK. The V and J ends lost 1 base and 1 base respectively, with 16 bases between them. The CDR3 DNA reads TGTGCCAGCAGCCAAGGGGAAACAGGTACCCAGAACACTGAAGCTTTCTTT. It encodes CASSQGETGTQNTEAFF.

This chain's CDR3 is CAISGLALSGELFF. The CDR3 DNA follows: TGTGCCATCAGTGGGCTAGCCCTCTCCGGGGAGCTGTTTTTT. The chain carries TRBV10-3 and TRBJ2-2, with D tentatively TRBD2 (5 bases). From germline, CDR1 is ENHRY and CDR2 SYGVKD. This CDR3 spans 14 amino acids. The V end lost 4 bases, the J end lost 6 bases, and 12 bases lay between the germline ends.

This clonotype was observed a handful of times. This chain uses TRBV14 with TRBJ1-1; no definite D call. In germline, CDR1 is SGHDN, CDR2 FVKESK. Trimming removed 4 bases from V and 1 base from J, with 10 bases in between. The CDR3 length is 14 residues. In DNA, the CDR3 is TGTGCCAGCAGCCCTGGGCAGCCGAACACTGAAGCTTTCTTT. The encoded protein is CASSPGQPNTEAFF.

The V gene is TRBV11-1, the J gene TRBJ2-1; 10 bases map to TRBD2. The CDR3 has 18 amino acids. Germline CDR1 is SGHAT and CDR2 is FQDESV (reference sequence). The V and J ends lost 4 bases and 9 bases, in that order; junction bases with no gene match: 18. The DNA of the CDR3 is TGTGCCAGCAGCTCTAGTGGGGTGATAGCGGGAGGCCGCACTGAGCAGTTCTTC. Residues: CASSSSGVIAGGRTEQFF. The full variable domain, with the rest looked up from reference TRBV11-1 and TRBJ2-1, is EAEVAQSPRYKITEKSQAVAFWCDPISGHATLYWYRQILGQGPELLVQFQDESVVDDSQLPKDRFSAERLKGVDSTLKIQPAELGDSAMYLCASSSSGVIAGGRTEQFFGPGTRLTVL.

CDR3 DNA sequence: TGCAGTGCCCATGAGACAGATTCCTACGAGCAGTACTTC. As protein: CSAHETDSYEQYF. The chain couples TRBV20-1 to TRBJ2-7; the D gene is possibly TRBD1 (5 bases). The CDR3 is 13 amino acids. Looked up from germline, CDR1 is DFQATT and CDR2 is SNEGSKA (reference sequence). The germline V and J ends were trimmed by 6 bases and 1 base, with 13 bases remaining between them.

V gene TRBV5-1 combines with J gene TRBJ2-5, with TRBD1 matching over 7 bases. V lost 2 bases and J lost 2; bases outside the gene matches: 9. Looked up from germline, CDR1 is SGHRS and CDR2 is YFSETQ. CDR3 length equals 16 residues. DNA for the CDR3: TGCGCCAGCAGCTTAACCGGGACAGTAAAACAAGAGACCCAGTACTTC. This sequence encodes CASSLTGTVKQETQYF.

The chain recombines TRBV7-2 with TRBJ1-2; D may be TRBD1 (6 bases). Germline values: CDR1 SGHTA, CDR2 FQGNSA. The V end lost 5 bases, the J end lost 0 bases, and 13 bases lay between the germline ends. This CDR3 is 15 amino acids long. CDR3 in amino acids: CASSPGGRANYGYTF. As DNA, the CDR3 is TGTGCCAGCAGCCCCGGGGGGCGAGCTAACTATGGCTACACCTTC.

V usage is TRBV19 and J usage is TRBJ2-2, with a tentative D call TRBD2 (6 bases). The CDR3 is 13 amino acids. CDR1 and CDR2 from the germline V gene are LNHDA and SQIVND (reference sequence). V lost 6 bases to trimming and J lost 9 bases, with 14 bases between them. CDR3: CASRRREDRELFF. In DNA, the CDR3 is TGTGCCAGTAGACGGCGGGAAGATAGGGAGCTGTTTTTT. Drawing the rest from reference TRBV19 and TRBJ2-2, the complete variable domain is DGGITQSPKYLFRKEGQNVTLSCEQNLNHDAMYWYRQDPGQGLRLIYYSQIVNDFQKGDIAEGYSVSREKKESFPLTVTSAQKNPTAFYLCASRRREDRELFFGEGSRLTVL.

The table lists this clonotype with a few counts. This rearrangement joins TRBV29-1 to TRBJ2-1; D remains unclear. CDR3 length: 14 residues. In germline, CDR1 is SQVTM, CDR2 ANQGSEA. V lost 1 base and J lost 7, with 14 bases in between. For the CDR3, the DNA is TGCAGCGTTGAAGGGAAGGTGGATGAGAATGAGCAGTTCTTC. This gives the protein CSVEGKVDENEQFF.

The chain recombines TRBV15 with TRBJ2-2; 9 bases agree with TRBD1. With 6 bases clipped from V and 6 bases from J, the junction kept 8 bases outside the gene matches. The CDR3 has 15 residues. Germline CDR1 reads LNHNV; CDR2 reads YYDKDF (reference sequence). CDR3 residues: CATRGDRGLSGELFF. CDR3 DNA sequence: TGTGCCACCAGGGGAGACAGGGGGTTGTCCGGGGAGCTGTTTTTT.

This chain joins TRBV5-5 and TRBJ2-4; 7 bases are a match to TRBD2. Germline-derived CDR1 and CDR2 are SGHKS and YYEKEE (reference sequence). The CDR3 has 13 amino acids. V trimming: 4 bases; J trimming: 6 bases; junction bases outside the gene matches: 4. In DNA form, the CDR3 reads TGTGCCAGCAGCCGGGAGGTTGGAAACATTCAGTACTTC. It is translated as CASSREVGNIQYF.

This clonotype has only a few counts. As DNA, the CDR3 is TGCGCCAGCAGCTTGGAAGCTGTCACAGGGACCCAGTACTTC. Amino acid sequence: CASSLEAVTGTQYF. This chain joins TRBV5-1 and TRBJ2-5, with a tentative D call TRBD1 (5 bases). CDR3 size: 14 residues. From germline, CDR1 is SGHRS and CDR2 YFSETQ. Trimming removed 0 bases from V and 7 bases from J, with 13 bases in between. The whole variable domain, remainder taken from reference TRBV5-1 and TRBJ2-5, is KAGVTQTPRYLIKTRGQQVTLSCSPISGHRSVSWYQQTPGQGLQFLFEYFSETQRNKGNFPGRFSGRQFSNSRSEMNVSTLELGDSALYLCASSLEAVTGTQYFGPGTRLLVL.

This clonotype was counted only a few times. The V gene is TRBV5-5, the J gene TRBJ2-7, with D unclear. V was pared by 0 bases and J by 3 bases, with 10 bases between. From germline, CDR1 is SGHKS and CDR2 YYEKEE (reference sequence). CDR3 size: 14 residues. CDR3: CASSLEAGLYEQYF. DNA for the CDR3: TGTGCCAGCAGCTTGGAGGCAGGTCTCTACGAGCAGTACTTC. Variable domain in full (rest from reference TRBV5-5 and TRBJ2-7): DAGVTQSPTHLIKTRGQQVTLRCSPISGHKSVSWYQQVLGQGPQFIFQYYEKEERGRGNFPDRFSARQFPNYSSELNVNALLLGDSALYLCASSLEAGLYEQYFGPGTRLTVT.

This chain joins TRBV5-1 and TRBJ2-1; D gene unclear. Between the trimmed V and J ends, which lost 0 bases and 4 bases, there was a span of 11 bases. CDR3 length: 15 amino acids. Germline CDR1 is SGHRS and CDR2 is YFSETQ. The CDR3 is CASSLASIQYNEQFF. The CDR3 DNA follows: TGCGCCAGCAGCTTGGCTTCGATCCAATACAATGAGCAGTTCTTC.

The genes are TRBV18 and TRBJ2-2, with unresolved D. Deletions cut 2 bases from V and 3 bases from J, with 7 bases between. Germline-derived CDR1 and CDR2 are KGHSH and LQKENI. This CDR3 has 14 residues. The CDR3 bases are TGTGCCAGCTCACCAGATCTGTACACCGGGGAGCTGTTTTTT. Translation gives CASSPDLYTGELFF.

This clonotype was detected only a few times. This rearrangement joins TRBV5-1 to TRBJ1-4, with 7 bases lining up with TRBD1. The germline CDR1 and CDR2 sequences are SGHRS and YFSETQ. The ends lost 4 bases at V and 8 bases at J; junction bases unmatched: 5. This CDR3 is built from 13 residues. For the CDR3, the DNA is TGCGCCAGCAGCGACGGGACAGCAGAAAAACTGTTTTTT. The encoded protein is CASSDGTAEKLFF.

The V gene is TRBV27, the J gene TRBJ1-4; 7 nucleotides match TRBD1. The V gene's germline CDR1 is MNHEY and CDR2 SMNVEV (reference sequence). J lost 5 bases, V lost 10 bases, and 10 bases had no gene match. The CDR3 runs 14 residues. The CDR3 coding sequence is TGTGCCACCAGACCATGGGGACAGAATGAAAAACTGTTTTTT. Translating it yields CATRPWGQNEKLFF.

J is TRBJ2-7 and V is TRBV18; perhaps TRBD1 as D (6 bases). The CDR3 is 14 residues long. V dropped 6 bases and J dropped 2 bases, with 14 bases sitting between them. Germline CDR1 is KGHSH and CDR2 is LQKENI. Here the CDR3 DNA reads TGTGCCAGCTCTCAAACTAGGGGGACCTACGAGCAGTACTTC. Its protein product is CASSQTRGTYEQYF.

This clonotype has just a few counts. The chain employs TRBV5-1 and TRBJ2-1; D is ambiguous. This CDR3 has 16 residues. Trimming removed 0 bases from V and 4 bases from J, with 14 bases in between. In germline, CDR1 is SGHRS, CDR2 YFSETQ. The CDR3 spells CASSLDYAFLYNEQFF. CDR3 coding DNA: TGCGCCAGCAGCTTGGACTACGCGTTCCTTTACAATGAGCAGTTCTTC.